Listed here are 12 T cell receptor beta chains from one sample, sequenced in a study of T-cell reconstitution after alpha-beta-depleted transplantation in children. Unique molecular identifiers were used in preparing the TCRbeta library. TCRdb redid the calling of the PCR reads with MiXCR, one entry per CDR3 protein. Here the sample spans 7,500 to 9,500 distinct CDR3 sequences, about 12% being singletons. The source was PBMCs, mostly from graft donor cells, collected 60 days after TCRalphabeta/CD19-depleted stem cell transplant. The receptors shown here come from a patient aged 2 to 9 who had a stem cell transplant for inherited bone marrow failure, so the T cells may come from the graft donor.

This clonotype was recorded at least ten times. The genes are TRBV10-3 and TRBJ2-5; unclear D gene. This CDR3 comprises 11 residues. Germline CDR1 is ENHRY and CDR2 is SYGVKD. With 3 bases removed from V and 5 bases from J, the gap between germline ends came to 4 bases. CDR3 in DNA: TGTGCCATCAGTGACAGGGAGACCCAGTACTTC. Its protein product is CAISDRETQYF.

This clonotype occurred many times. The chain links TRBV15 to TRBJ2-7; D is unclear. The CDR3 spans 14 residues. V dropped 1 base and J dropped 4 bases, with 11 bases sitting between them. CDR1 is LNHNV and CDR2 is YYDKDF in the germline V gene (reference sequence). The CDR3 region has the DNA TGTGCCACCAGCAGAGTGGGGAAAATTTACGAGCAGTACTTC. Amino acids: CATSRVGKIYEQYF.

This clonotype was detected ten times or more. The CDR3 bases are TGTGCCTGGGCGGCGGCCTACAATGAGCAGTTCTTC. Protein product: CAWAAAYNEQFF. The V and J genes are TRBV30 and TRBJ2-1; D is ambiguous. Germline loops: CDR1 GTSNPN, CDR2 SVGIG (reference sequence). Trimming stripped 5 bases from V and 2 bases from J, with 7 bases between. CDR3 length: 12 amino acids.

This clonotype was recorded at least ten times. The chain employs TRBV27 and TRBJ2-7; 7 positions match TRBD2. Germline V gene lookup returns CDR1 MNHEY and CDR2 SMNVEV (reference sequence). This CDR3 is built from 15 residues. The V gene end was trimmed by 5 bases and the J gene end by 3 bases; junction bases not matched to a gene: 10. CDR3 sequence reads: CASSRLGRGLYEQYF. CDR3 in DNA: TGTGCCAGCAGTAGACTGGGGAGGGGCCTCTACGAGCAGTACTTC.

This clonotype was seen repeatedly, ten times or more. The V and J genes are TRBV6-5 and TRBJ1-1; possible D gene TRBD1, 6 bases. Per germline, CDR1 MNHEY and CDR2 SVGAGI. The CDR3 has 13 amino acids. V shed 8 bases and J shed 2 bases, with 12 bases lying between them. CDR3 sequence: CASWGQVNTEAFF. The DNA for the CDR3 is TGTGCCAGCTGGGGGCAGGTTAACACTGAAGCTTTCTTT.

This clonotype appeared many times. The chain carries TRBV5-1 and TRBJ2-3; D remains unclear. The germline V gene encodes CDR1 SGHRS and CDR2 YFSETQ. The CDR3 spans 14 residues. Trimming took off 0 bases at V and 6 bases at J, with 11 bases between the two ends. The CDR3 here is CASSLASRSDTQYF. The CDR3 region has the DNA TGCGCCAGCAGCTTGGCCTCGAGGTCCGATACGCAGTATTTT.

The CDR3 sequence is CASSQGGADTQYF. The DNA of the CDR3 is TGTGCCAGCAGCCAAGGGGGGGCAGATACGCAGTATTTT. This sequence joins TRBV28 and TRBJ2-3, with D possibly being TRBD2 (7 bases). Germline CDR1 reads MDHEN; CDR2 reads SYDVKM. Trimming took off 6 bases at V and 4 bases at J, with 11 bases between the two ends. This CDR3 has 13 amino acids.

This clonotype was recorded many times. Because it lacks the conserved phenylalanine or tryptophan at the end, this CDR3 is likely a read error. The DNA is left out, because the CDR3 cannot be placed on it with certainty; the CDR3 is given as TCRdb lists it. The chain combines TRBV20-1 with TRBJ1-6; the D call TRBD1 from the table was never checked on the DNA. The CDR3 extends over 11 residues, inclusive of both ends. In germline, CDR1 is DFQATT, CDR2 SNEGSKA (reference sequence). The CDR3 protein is CSASYAGQPFV.

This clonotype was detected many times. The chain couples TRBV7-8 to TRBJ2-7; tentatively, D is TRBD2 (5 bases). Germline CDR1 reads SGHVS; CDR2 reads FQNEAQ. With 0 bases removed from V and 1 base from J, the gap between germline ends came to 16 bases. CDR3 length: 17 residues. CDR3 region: CASSLAFSSLRSYEQYF. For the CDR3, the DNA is TGTGCCAGCAGCTTAGCGTTCTCTAGCCTTCGTTCCTACGAGCAGTACTTC.

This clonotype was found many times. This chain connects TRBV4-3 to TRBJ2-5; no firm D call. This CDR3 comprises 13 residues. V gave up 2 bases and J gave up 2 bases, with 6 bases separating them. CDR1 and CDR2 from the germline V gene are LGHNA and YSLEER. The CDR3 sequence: CASSQRRQETQYF. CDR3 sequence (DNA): TGCGCCAGCAGCCAACGACGGCAAGAGACCCAGTACTTC.

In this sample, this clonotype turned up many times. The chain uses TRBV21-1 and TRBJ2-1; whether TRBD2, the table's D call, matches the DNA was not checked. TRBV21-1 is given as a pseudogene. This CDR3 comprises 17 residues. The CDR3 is CASSKAGTSGTGDEQFF. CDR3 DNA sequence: TGTGCCAGCAGCAAAGCAGGGACTAGCGGGACTGGGGATGAGCAGTTCTTC.

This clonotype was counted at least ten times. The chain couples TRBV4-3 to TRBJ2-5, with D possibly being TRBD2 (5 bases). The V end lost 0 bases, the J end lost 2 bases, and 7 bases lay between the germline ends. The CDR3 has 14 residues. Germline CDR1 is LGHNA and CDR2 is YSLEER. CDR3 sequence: CASSQEGRQETQYF. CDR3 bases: TGCGCCAGCAGCCAAGAGGGGAGACAAGAGACCCAGTACTTC.